A few counts support the clone carrying this T cell receptor (beta chain). No antigen is known for it. The CDR3 is cut off 3 residues early in the read; its end comes from the germline J gene. The data derive from a study of T cell clonality in common variable immunodeficiency. Study observations and caveats: Common variable immunodeficiency TCR beta sequences reportedly had fewer deletions and N-nucleotide insertions.

Reduced serum IgG, IgA and/or IgM plus specific antibody deficiency defined CVID. Patients and controls were mostly of Caucasian heritage. All CVID subjects were on immunoglobulin replacement for at least one year. No CVID subject was ill or on immunomodulatory drugs when sampled. V was shortened by 6 bases and J by 1 base, with 11 bases between the two germline ends. CDR3 length: 14 amino acids. Germline CDR1 is LNHDA and CDR2 is SQIVND (reference sequence). Profiling relied on immunoSEQ multiplex PCR, and the TCRdb table lists in-frame clones only, not all of them. This sample carries 16,000 or so clones, none of them present only once.

The receptor comes from a human donor with common variable immunodeficiency. V usage is TRBV19 and J usage is TRBJ2-3; D may be TRBD1 (5 bases). Material for sequencing was peripheral blood mononuclear cells. The sequenced CDR3 bases are TGTGCCAGTAGCCTAGGGGCGCGCACAGATACG. Protein: CASSLGARTDT. The CDR3, in full, reads CASSLGARTDTQYF.